This entry features one TCR beta chain sequence. No cognate antigen has been identified for it. No much larger clonotype is one base removed from it; base qualities were not supplied. One collaborating source in Seattle enrolled patients while the patients were actively infected and followed the patients over time throughout the course of disease. Collaborating institutions collected whole blood in K2EDTA tubes following their own protocols. For TCRbeta analysis, collaborators shipped samples as frozen whole blood, isolated PBMCs, or DNA extracted from either of those sample types. This record comes from a study of blood T cell repertoires in COVID-19 (dated by TCRdb to the early 2020s). About the full investigation: Samples covering the acute and convalescent phases of COVID-19 were provided by collaborators in the United States, Italy and Spain. The prospective study material was composed of cDNA or gDNA derived from T cells, B-cell-depleted T cells, or PBMCs. Deeply sampled blood TCRbeta repertoires from subjects exposed to, actively infected with, or recovered from COVID-19 were included in the dataset. The repertoires were released in a freely available public database intended as a resource for research on the immune response to SARS-CoV-2. The samples were drawn from the first 160 participants of the ongoing ImmuneRACE study and from over 950 subjects provided by 6 global collaborators. Sample metadata almost always included a de-identified subject ID, COVID-19 status, age in years and sex. HLA class I and class II types, where available, came from metadata supplied by the sample provider rather than from assay-based typing.

TCRbeta CDR3 regions were amplified from genomic DNA by means of the immunoSEQ Assay, a bias-controlled multiplex PCR. The paper's processing steps were these. The number of nucleated cells in each sample was estimated from the amplification of reference gene primers within the assay. To quantify the absolute abundance of each unique TCRbeta CDR3 rearrangement, sequence reads were collapsed and filtered. For each sample, productive Simpson clonality was calculated as the square root of Simpson's diversity index across productive rearrangements. TCRdb re-hosts the immuneACCESS table, in-frame sequences only. Its copies lack some clones; in the studies checked, an unresolved V gene accounts for under half of them, and the cause for the rest is not known. D and trimming were read from the DNA, whereas the V and J calls and clone size are those reported in that table. The sample yields 200,000 to 250,000 clones; 81% were counted once. The top ten hold 6% to 8% of the sample.

Clipping removes 7 bases from V and 0 bases from J, with 3 as the unmatched junction base count. From the cysteine through the phenylalanine, the CDR3 covers 14 amino acids. Just the 42-base CDR3 DNA is kept, in frame starting at base 1. Taken from the germline V gene (reference sequence), the CDR1 and CDR2 loops are LNHDA and SQIVND. Points the paper makes about the study in general: Clinical and demographic metadata were provided uncurated, with the amount varying by source and participant.

The sequence came from a woman older than 75 with COVID-19, enrolled during active disease. The sample consisted of peripheral blood. The chain links TRBV19 with TRBJ1-3, and 7 bases in between align with TRBD1. The DNA reads TGTGCCAGTACAGGGGGTGGCTCTGGAAACACCATATATTTT. It translates as CASTGGGSGNTIYF.